The 5 T cell receptor beta chains given below trace back to one sample, sequenced in a study of blood T cell repertoires in COVID-19. Clones were sequenced by immunoSEQ multiplex PCR, and TCRdb holds only the in-frame ones, with some missing. Among roughly 250,000 clones listed, approximately 91% were seen once. Input material: peripheral blood. These receptors were obtained from a person between 18 and 30 years old with COVID-19, enrolled during active disease.

J is TRBJ1-6 and V is TRBV6-6; D remains ambiguous. CDR1 and CDR2 from the germline V gene are MNHNY and SVGAGI (reference sequence). The CDR3 extends over 15 amino acids. Trimming removed 0 bases at V and 7 bases at J, with 10 bases between. CDR3 bases: TGTGCCAGCAGTTACTCGAGGGCGGCGAATTCACCCCTCCACTTT. Translation: CASSYSRAANSPLHF.

The chain couples TRBV5-1 to TRBJ1-6, with TRBD1 matching 9 bases. The CDR3 is 17 residues long. Per the germline V gene, CDR1 is SGHRS and CDR2 is YFSETQ. J lost 6 bases, V lost 1 base, and 8 bases had no gene match. CDR3 in amino acids: CASSLSDRGTGNSPLHF. For the CDR3, the DNA is TGCGCCAGCAGCTTGTCGGACAGGGGTACGGGTAATTCACCCCTCCACTTT. Full variable domain (missing parts from reference TRBV5-1 and TRBJ1-6): KAGVTQTPRYLIKTRGQQVTLSCSPISGHRSVSWYQQTPGQGLQFLFEYFSETQRNKGNFPGRFSGRQFSNSRSEMNVSTLELGDSALYLCASSLSDRGTGNSPLHFGNGTRLTVT.

V gene TRBV7-9 combines with J gene TRBJ1-2; weak D call: TRBD1 (6 bases). CDR1 is SEHNR, CDR2 FQNEAQ, per germline (reference sequence). Trimming took 7 bases from V and 1 from J, leaving 16 bases between them. This CDR3 contains 15 residues. In DNA, the CDR3 is TGTGCCAGCAATTCCTGGGACACCGATAACTATGGCTACACCTTC. Encoded protein: CASNSWDTDNYGYTF. Complete variable domain (other parts from reference TRBV7-9 and TRBJ1-2): DTGVSQNPRHKITKRGQNVTFRCDPISEHNRLYWYRQTLGQGPEFLTYFQNEAQLEKSRLLSDRFSAERPKGSFSTLEIQRTEQGDSAMYLCASNSWDTDNYGYTFGSGTRLTVV.

The J gene is TRBJ2-7, the V gene TRBV15, with 10 nucleotides matching TRBD1. CDR3 length: 17 residues. The germline CDR1 and CDR2 sequences are LNHNV and YYDKDF (reference sequence). V shed 2 bases and J 6 bases; nucleotides not matched to a gene: 13. This CDR3 reads CATSRSSSGTGDGEQYF. The CDR3 DNA sequence: TGTGCCACCAGCAGATCAAGCTCCGGGACAGGGGATGGCGAGCAGTACTTC.

This chain uses TRBV6-5 with TRBJ1-3, with unresolved D. Germline CDR1 MNHEY, CDR2 SVGAGI. V was pared by 5 bases and J by 0 bases, with 11 bases between. This CDR3 region has 15 residues. The CDR3 reads CASSPEAISGNTIYF. Here the CDR3 DNA reads TGTGCCAGCAGTCCCGAGGCGATCTCTGGAAACACCATATATTTT.